This T cell receptor beta chain was observed in a study of identical twins. Regarding this clonotype: What it binds is unknown.

TCRdb re-derived calls from the 5' RACE reads in MiXCR, one entry per CDR3 protein. The table shows nearly 900,000 distinct CDR3 sequences, with 9% to 15% occurring only once. Germline V gene sequence: CDR1 SGHAT, CDR2 FQNNGV. The CDR3 covers 15 residues. V lost 1 base to trimming and J lost 0 bases, with 9 bases between them. Among all donors, each was a healthy Caucasian. Overall study findings and caveats: Modelling approaches yielded underestimates of out-of-frame TCR alpha sharing between monozygotic twins. The authors drew conclusions from cross-sectional statistical analysis rather than following the same donors.

These data were also filed under a second study, of yellow fever vaccine responses in identical twins. That source notes: A vaccine T cell response that seemed partly convergent and partly personalized was reported in twins.

This TCR was sampled from a woman aged 18-29 years in good health. The rearrangement links TRBV11-2 to TRBJ1-2; D perhaps matches TRBD1 (5 bases). The sample taken for sequencing was PBMCs. The CDR3 loop is CASSLVQGPNYGYTF. The CDR3 coding sequence is TGTGCCAGCAGCTTAGTGCAGGGACCTAACTATGGCTACACCTTC.